The entry below describes one T cell receptor beta chain. Its antigen is as yet unknown. The sample belongs to a study of T-cell reconstitution after alpha-beta-depleted transplantation in children. Study-level findings and limits: Surviving thymic progenitors and recipient T cells were the source of high TCRbeta diversity at day 60 in some patients. Alpha-beta T cells about two months after transplant reportedly derived from several hundred expanded graft clones.

The length of the CDR3 is 17 residues. V trimming: 5 bases; J trimming: 2 bases; junction bases outside the gene matches: 7. A library of TCRbeta sequences, prepared with unique molecular identifiers, was generated. TCRdb re-called the PCR reads with MiXCR, one entry per CDR3 protein. This table holds around 960,000 distinct CDR3 sequences, about 31% found once. The J gene is TRBJ2-5, the V gene TRBV12-3 or TRBV12-4; 14 bases map to TRBD2. This receptor was obtained from a boy in the first two years of life who had a stem cell transplant for SCID, so the T cells may come from the graft donor. The sequencing here drew on PBMCs, mostly from graft donor cells, taken 360 days after TCRalphabeta/CD19-depleted stem cell transplant. CDR3 coding DNA: TGTGCCAGCAGTCACAGAGGACTAGCGGGGGGACAAGAGACCCAGTACTTC. Translated: CASSHRGLAGGQETQYF.